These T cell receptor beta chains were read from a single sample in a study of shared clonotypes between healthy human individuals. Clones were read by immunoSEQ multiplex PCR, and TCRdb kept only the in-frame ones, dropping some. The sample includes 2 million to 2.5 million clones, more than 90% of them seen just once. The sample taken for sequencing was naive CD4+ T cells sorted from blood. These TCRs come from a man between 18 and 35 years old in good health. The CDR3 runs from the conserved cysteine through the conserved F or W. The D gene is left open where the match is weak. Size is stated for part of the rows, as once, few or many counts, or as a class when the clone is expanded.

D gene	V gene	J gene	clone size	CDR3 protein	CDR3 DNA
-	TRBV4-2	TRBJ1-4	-	CASSQSLGLNEKLFF	TGTGCCAGCAGCCAAAGTCTGGGGCTTAATGAAAAACTGTTTTTT
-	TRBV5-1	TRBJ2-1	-	CASSDYLDGGRSSYNEQFF	TGCGCCAGCAGCGATTACCTAGACGGGGGCCGGAGCTCCTACAATGAGCAGTTCTTC
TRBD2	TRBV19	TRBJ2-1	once	CASSMRHRPVIAGKANEQFF	TGTGCCAGTAGTATGAGGCATCGCCCCGTCATAGCGGGAAAGGCCAATGAGCAGTTCTTC
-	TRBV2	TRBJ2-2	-	CASRSDGNTGELFF	TGTGCCAGCCGTAGCGATGGAAACACCGGGGAGCTGTTTTTT
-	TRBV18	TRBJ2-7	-	CASSSKEGAEQYF	TGTGCCAGCTCATCCAAGGAGGGGGCCGAGCAGTACTTC
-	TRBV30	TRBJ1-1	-	CAWSWQGAYTEAFF	TGTGCCTGGAGTTGGCAAGGGGCGTACACTGAAGCTTTCTTT
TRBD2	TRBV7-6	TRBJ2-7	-	CASSLEVGTSGRYEQYF	TGTGCCAGCAGCTTAGAAGTCGGGACTAGCGGGAGGTACGAGCAGTACTTC
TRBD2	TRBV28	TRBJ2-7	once	CASSLTGTSGGGYEQYF	TGTGCCAGCAGTTTAACCGGGACTAGCGGGGGGGGATACGAGCAGTACTTC
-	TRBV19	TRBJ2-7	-	CASRDKTYEQYF	TGTGCCAGTAGAGACAAAACCTACGAGCAGTACTTC
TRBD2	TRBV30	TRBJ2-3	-	CACPAGGNTQYF	TGTGCCTGCCCGGCGGGAGGAAATACGCAGTATTTT
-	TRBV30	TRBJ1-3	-	CAWIPARGLSGNTIYF	TGTGCCTGGATCCCAGCGAGGGGACTCTCTGGAAACACCATATATTTT
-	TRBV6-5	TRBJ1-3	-	CASSYSGARGNTIYF	TGTGCCAGCAGTTACTCGGGGGCCAGGGGAAACACCATATATTTT
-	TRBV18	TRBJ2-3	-	CASSPVGGVLTDTQYF	TGTGCCAGCTCACCCGTGGGTGGGGTTCTCACAGATACGCAGTATTTT
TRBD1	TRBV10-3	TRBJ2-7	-	CAIRGTGIAYEQYF	TGTGCCATCAGGGGGACAGGTATCGCCTACGAGCAGTACTTC
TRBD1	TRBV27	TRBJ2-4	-	CASSLSGQGGKNIQYF	TGTGCCAGCAGTTTATCTGGACAGGGGGGGAAAAACATTCAGTACTTC
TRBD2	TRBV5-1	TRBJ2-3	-	CASRLTSGATDTQYF	TGCGCCAGCAGACTTACTAGCGGGGCCACAGATACGCAGTATTTT
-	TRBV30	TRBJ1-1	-	CAWSAGFNTEAFF	TGTGCCTGGAGCGCAGGGTTTAACACTGAAGCTTTCTTT
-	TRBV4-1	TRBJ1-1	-	CASSQWDQEWYGAFF	TGCGCCAGCAGCCAATGGGATCAGGAATGGTATGGTGCTTTCTTT
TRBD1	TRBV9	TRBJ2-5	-	CASSVGDSPQETQYF	TGTGCCAGCAGCGTAGGGGACAGTCCTCAAGAGACCCAGTACTTC
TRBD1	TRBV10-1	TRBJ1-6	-	CASSLGQGKRPLHF	TGCGCCAGCAGCCTGGGACAGGGGAAGAGACCCCTCCACTTT
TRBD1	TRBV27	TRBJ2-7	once	CASSPGTGLYEQYF	TGTGCCAGCAGCCCCGGGACAGGGCTCTACGAGCAGTACTTC
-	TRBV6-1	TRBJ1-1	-	CASSDGTGMYTEAFF	TGTGCCAGCAGTGACGGAACAGGTATGTACACTGAAGCTTTCTTT
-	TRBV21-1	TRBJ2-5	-	CASSKAGDQETQYF	TGTGCCAGCAGCAAAGCGGGGGATCAAGAGACCCAGTACTTC
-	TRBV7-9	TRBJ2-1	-	CASSLQASYNEQFF	TGTGCCAGCAGCTTACAGGCCTCCTACAATGAGCAGTTCTTC
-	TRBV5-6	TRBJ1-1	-	CASSLSGSPPPEAFF	TGTGCCAGCAGCTTGTCAGGGTCCCCTCCCCCGGAAGCTTTCTTT
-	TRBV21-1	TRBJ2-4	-	CASTLAKNIQYF	TGTGCCAGCACTTTAGCCAAAAACATTCAGTACTTC
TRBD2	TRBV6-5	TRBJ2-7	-	CASRELAGEYF	TGTGCCAGCAGGGAACTAGCGGGAGAGTACTTC
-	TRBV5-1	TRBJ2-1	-	CASSFQYNEQFF	TGCGCCAGCAGCTTTCAATACAATGAGCAGTTCTTC
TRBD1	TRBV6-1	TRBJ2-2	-	CASNTRDRGRGELFF	TGTGCCAGCAATACCCGGGACAGGGGGCGAGGGGAGCTGTTTTTT
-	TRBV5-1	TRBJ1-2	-	CASSPLDEGYTF	TGCGCCAGCAGCCCCCTTGACGAGGGCTACACCTTC
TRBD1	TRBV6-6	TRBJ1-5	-	CASSRTGDQPQHF	TGTGCCAGCAGCCGAACAGGGGATCAGCCCCAGCATTTT
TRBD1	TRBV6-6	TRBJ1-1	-	CASSSTGGRAEAFF	TGTGCCAGCAGTTCAACAGGGGGCCGCGCTGAAGCTTTCTTT
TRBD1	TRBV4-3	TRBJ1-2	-	CASSQVAGGNYGYTF	TGCGCCAGCAGCCAAGTTGCAGGGGGAAACTATGGCTACACCTTC
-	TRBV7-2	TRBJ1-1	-	CASSFNPGNTEAFF	TGTGCCAGCAGCTTTAATCCAGGAAACACTGAAGCTTTCTTT
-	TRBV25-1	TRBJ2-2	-	CASTSRDFNTGELFF	TGTGCCAGCACCTCCCGGGACTTTAACACCGGGGAGCTGTTTTTT
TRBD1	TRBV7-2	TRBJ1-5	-	CASSRDRAGQPQHF	TGTGCCAGCAGCCGGGACAGGGCTGGTCAGCCCCAGCATTTT
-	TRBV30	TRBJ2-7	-	CAWSGGRGEQYF	TGTGCCTGGAGTGGGGGGCGCGGGGAGCAGTACTTC
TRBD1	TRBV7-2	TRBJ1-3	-	CASSFGTGGSGNTIYF	TGTGCCAGCAGCTTCGGGACAGGGGGCTCTGGAAACACCATATATTTT
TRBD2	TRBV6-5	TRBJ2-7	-	CASSRTSGPYEQYF	TGTGCCAGCTCCAGGACTAGCGGACCCTACGAGCAGTACTTC
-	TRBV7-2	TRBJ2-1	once	CASSQSRGPYNEQFF	TGTGCCAGCAGCCAAAGTCGGGGGCCGTACAATGAGCAGTTCTTC
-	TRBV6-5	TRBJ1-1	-	CASIRDLWNTEAFF	TGTGCCAGCATAAGGGACCTGTGGAACACTGAAGCTTTCTTT
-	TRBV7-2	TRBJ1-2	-	CASSSKDSQGGYGYTF	TGTGCCAGCAGCTCAAAGGACTCTCAAGGAGGCTATGGCTACACCTTC
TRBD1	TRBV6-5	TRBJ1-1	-	CASSFDRGTEAFF	TGTGCCAGCAGCTTTGACAGGGGCACTGAAGCTTTCTTT
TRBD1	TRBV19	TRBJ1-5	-	CASSPDRASNQPQHF	TGTGCCAGTAGTCCGGACAGGGCAAGCAATCAGCCCCAGCATTTT
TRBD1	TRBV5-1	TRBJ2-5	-	CASSFRQGQQETQYF	TGCGCCAGCAGCTTCAGACAGGGTCAACAAGAGACCCAGTACTTC
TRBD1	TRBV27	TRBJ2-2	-	CASSLEDRAGGELFF	TGTGCCAGCAGTTTAGAGGACAGGGCTGGCGGGGAGCTGTTTTTT
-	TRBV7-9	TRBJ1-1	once	CASSLGPLYQVTEAFF	TGTGCCAGCAGCTTAGGACCTCTCTATCAGGTCACTGAAGCTTTCTTT
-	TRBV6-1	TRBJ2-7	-	CASRPGQGGYEQYF	TGTGCCAGCAGGCCTGGGCAGGGCGGCTACGAGCAGTACTTC
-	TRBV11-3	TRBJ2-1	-	CASSPQGLEQFF	TGTGCCAGCAGCCCCCAGGGTCTTGAGCAGTTCTTC
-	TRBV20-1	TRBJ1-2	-	CSARPNYGYTF	TGCAGTGCTAGACCCAACTATGGCTACACCTTC
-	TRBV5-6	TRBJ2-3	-	CASSIPLGLNTDTQYF	TGTGCCAGCAGCATCCCTCTGGGGCTTAACACAGATACGCAGTATTTT
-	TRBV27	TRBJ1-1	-	CASSLGSVDTEAFF	TGTGCCAGCAGTTTAGGGTCGGTGGACACTGAAGCTTTCTTT
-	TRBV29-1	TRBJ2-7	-	CSAGSTYEQYF	TGCAGTGCGGGTAGCACCTACGAGCAGTACTTC
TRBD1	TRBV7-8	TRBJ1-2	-	CASSVGEGGGTAYGYTF	TGTGCCAGCAGCGTGGGGGAAGGGGGCGGGACAGCATATGGCTACACCTTC
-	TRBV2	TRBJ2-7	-	CASSAVLADYEQYF	TGTGCCAGCAGTGCGGTCCTGGCCGACTACGAGCAGTACTTC
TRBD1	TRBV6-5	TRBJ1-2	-	CASSRGQGEGYTF	TGTGCCAGCAGCCGGGGACAGGGGGAGGGCTACACCTTC
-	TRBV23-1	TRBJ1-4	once	CASSQSTAPNEKLFF	TGCGCCAGCAGTCAATCGACCGCCCCTAATGAAAAACTGTTTTTT